This TCR beta chain stems from a study of shared clonotypes between healthy human individuals. With regard to this clone: Its antigen is currently unknown.

CDR1 and CDR2 (germline): ENHRY, SYGVKD. V lost 2 bases and J 12 bases, leaving 8 bases between the germline ends. This CDR3 contains 11 residues. Adult donors, all healthy and HIV-negative, had no recent acute infections or vaccinations. Whole-study results and caveats: Rarefaction revealed incomplete sorted-subset sequencing despite large depth.

Original methodology: Junction-only sequences produced by ImmunoSEQ had no quality scores, so filtering differed. The protocol was immunoSEQ multiplex PCR, while the TCRdb copy is restricted to in-frame clones and leaves out a portion. V and J calls plus clone size are reproduced from that table; the DNA served to infer D and trimming. The sample contains approximately 2.5 million clones, 85% to 95% of which appear only once. The receptor's source is a man aged 18 to 29 in good health. This rearrangement joins TRBV10-3 to TRBJ2-1, with unresolved D. Sequences were obtained from naive CD4+ T cells sorted from blood. Subset reported: CD45RA+ positively selected. The CDR3 region is CAISEDRGQFF. The CDR3, as DNA: TGTGCCATCAGTGAGGACCGCGGGCAGTTCTTC.